This passage covers 22 T cell receptor beta chains from one sample sequenced in a study of T cells after yellow fever vaccination. TCRdb re-derived calls from the 5' RACE reads in MiXCR, one entry per CDR3 protein. The sample consists of roughly 160,000 distinct CDR3 sequences, more than 5.5% of them appearing once. The sample consisted of CD4+ T cells sorted from PBMCs, taken around 5 days after the first yellow fever vaccination. The receptors derive from a man between 18 and 35 years old who received the YFV17D yellow fever vaccine.

Concerning this clonotype itself: A much larger clonotype is one base distant, so this may be a read error. Since the CDR3 does not end with the conserved phenylalanine or tryptophan, this likely comes from a read error. The V and J genes are TRBV6-1 and TRBJ2-1; 12 bases line up with TRBD2. Per germline, CDR1 MNHNS and CDR2 SASEGT. V trimming: 5 bases; J trimming: 3 bases; junction bases outside the gene matches: 8. The CDR3 is 17 residues long. CDR3 residues: CASSKHPGLAGYNEQFI. The CDR3, as DNA: TGTGCCAGCAGTAAACATCCGGGACTAGCGGGCTACAATGAGCAGTTCATC.

The chain employs TRBV6-5 and TRBJ1-6, with D hard to call. Germline V CDR1 and CDR2: MNHEY, SVGAGI. Trimming removed 0 bases at V and 8 bases at J, with 11 bases between. The CDR3 spans 15 residues. The CDR3, as DNA: TGTGCCAGCAGTTACTCGCCGAAACTGGATTCACCCCTCCACTTT. This encodes CASSYSPKLDSPLHF.

This clonotype was counted ten times or more. The CDR3 DNA reads TGTGCTAGTGGTTTGACGGGCCCCAACAATGAGCAGTTCTTC. Residues: CASGLTGPNNEQFF. The chain combines TRBV12-5 with TRBJ2-1, with D unresolved. V was trimmed by 2 bases and J by 5 bases, leaving 10 bases between them. The germline gives CDR1 LGHNT, CDR2 FRNRAP. The CDR3 has 14 residues.

This clonotype showed up just a few times. The CDR3 coding sequence is TGTGCCAGCTCACCACTATCCGGCAGCAATCAGCCCCAGCATTTT. Translating it yields CASSPLSGSNQPQHF. The V gene is TRBV18, the J gene TRBJ1-5, with no clear D. Germline CDR1 reads KGHSH; CDR2 reads LQKENI. The CDR3 extends over 15 amino acids. V shed 1 base and J shed 1 base, with 8 bases lying between them.

The table lists this clonotype with a few counts. The V gene is TRBV18, the J gene TRBJ1-1; tentative D call: TRBD1 (5 bases). V was trimmed by 4 bases and J by 5 bases, leaving 20 bases between them. Germline lookup yields CDR1 KGHSH and CDR2 LQKENI. CDR3 length: 16 residues. The CDR3 DNA reads TGTGCCAGCTCACAGGGGACGTATCACTCGGGGACTGAAGCTTTCTTT. It specifies CASSQGTYHSGTEAFF.

At least ten counts were recorded for this clonotype. V gene TRBV7-2 combines with J gene TRBJ1-2, with a weak D call TRBD1 (5 bases). The CDR3 consists of 13 residues. Looked up from germline, CDR1 is SGHTA and CDR2 is FQGNSA. The V and J ends lost 3 bases and 0 bases respectively, with 5 bases between them. CDR3 nucleotide sequence: TGTGCCAGCAGCTTCAGGGCTAACTATGGCTACACCTTC. Amino acid sequence: CASSFRANYGYTF.

In this sample, this clonotype turned up many times. This chain uses TRBV18 with TRBJ2-1, with 7 positions matching TRBD2. Trimming removed 6 bases from V and 2 bases from J; junction bases left unmatched: 10. The CDR3 contains 16 residues. Germline assignment: CDR1 KGHSH and CDR2 LQKENI. CDR3 loop: CASSPGTAGAYNEQFF. CDR3 DNA sequence: TGTGCCAGCTCCCCTGGGACTGCGGGGGCCTACAATGAGCAGTTCTTC.

This clonotype was seen repeatedly, ten times or more. The chain joins TRBV11-2 to TRBJ1-2, with D unresolved. Germline V lookup: CDR1 SGHAT, CDR2 FQNNGV. Between the trimmed V and J ends, which lost 3 bases and 4 bases, there was a span of 9 bases. CDR3 size: 13 residues. CDR3 DNA: TGTGCCAGCAGCTTGGAGAAGTCCTATGGCTACACCTTC. As protein: CASSLEKSYGYTF.

This clonotype was detected a few times. The rearrangement joins TRBV5-1 to TRBJ2-3, with 8 bases identical to TRBD2. Trimming cost V 7 bases and J 1 base; bases outside gene matches: 14. The CDR3 extends over 17 amino acids. Germline assignment: CDR1 SGHRS and CDR2 YFSETQ. CDR3 DNA sequence: TGCGCCAGCGGACGAAAGATCGAGACTAGCGGCACAGATACGCAGTATTTT. This sequence encodes CASGRKIETSGTDTQYF.

This clonotype was observed a few times. The chain couples TRBV7-9 to TRBJ2-2; D is perhaps TRBD1 or TRBD2 (5 bases each). V shed 4 bases and J shed 3 bases, with 12 bases lying between them. The CDR3 runs 15 residues. CDR1 and CDR2 from the germline V gene are SEHNR and FQNEAQ (reference sequence). The CDR3 DNA reads TGTGCCAGCAGCTCCGGGACCTTGGACACCGGGGAGCTGTTTTTT. Translating it yields CASSSGTLDTGELFF.

The chain carries TRBV7-9 and TRBJ1-6, with D tentatively TRBD1 (6 bases). CDR1 SEHNR and CDR2 FQNEAQ come from the germline V gene (reference sequence). The CDR3 length is 14 residues. V lost 6 bases, J lost 2 bases, and 8 bases lay in between. CDR3 DNA: TGTGCCAGCAGTGGACAGACCTATAATTCACCCCTCCACTTT. This encodes CASSGQTYNSPLHF.

This clonotype was counted many times. The chain recombines TRBV20-1 with TRBJ1-5; D remains ambiguous. This CDR3 has 15 residues. Looked up from germline, CDR1 is DFQATT and CDR2 is SNEGSKA (reference sequence). The ends were cut back, 2 bases at V and 9 bases at J, with 20 bases in the middle. CDR3 residues: CSARPALDLWGPQHF. DNA for the CDR3: TGCAGTGCTAGACCGGCCTTGGACCTCTGGGGGCCCCAGCATTTT.

This clonotype came up a few times. The gene calls are TRBV5-6 and TRBJ2-5, with 8 bases identical to TRBD1. Per the germline V gene, CDR1 is SGHDT and CDR2 is YYEEEE. J lost 5 bases, V lost 4 bases, and 7 bases had no gene match. The CDR3 consists of 14 residues. The CDR3 DNA is TGTGCCAGCAGCATGGACAGGGTATGGGAGACCCAGTACTTC. As protein: CASSMDRVWETQYF.

This clonotype occurred many times. V is TRBV11-2 and J is TRBJ2-7; the D gene is possibly TRBD2 (5 bases). V lost 5 bases and J 4 bases, leaving 18 bases between the germline ends. This CDR3 has 15 residues. CDR1 and CDR2 from the germline V gene are SGHAT and FQNNGV. The CDR3: CASSLNSGLLYEQYV. The CDR3, as DNA: TGTGCCAGCAGCCTAAATTCGGGATTACTGTACGAGCAGTACGTC.

This clonotype was seen a few times. The V call is TRBV5-6, the J call TRBJ2-3; D gene ambiguous. CDR1 and CDR2 (germline): SGHDT, YYEEEE. The CDR3 is 15 residues long. V dropped 6 bases and J dropped 1 base, with 15 bases sitting between them. The CDR3 DNA is TGTGCCAGCATCCGGAGACGGCCAGGCACAGATACGCAGTATTTT. Its protein is CASIRRRPGTDTQYF.

Notes on this clonotype: Possible read error: a much larger clone is one base away. The chain has TRBV6-5 and TRBJ1-6, with 9 bases fitting TRBD1. The CDR3 length is 18 residues. The V and J ends lost 0 bases and 8 bases, in that order; junction bases with no gene match: 11. CDR1 and CDR2 (germline): MNHEY, SVGAGI. This CDR3 is CASSYSGQGRPRDSPLHF. The DNA of the CDR3 is TGTGCCAGCAGTTACTCGGGACAGGGCCGTCCCAGGGATTCACCCCTCCACTTT.

The rearrangement links TRBV4-1 to TRBJ2-5; 10 bases align to TRBD2. The J segment lost 5 bases and the V segment lost 4 bases, leaving 13 bases of the junction unmatched. The CDR3 has 17 amino acids. The germline V gene has CDR1 MGHRA and CDR2 YSYEKL. The CDR3 is CASSLRTIGTSAETQYF. DNA for the CDR3: TGCGCCAGCAGCCTAAGGACTATCGGGACTAGCGCTGAGACCCAGTACTTC.

The J gene is TRBJ2-7, the V gene TRBV4-3; 8 bases fit TRBD1. The CDR3 contains 17 residues. Looked up from germline, CDR1 is LGHNA and CDR2 is YSLEER. V trimming: 1 base; J trimming: 3 bases; junction bases outside the gene matches: 11. CDR3 sequence (DNA): TGCGCCAGCAGCCAAGTCCCCCCGGGACAGGAGTACTACGAGCAGTACGTC. Amino acids: CASSQVPPGQEYYEQYV.

This clonotype has more than one count but fewer than ten. The chain uses TRBV12-3 or TRBV12-4 and TRBJ1-6; no firm D call. The CDR3 contains 12 residues. Trimming left V 5 bases short and J 4 bases short, with 3 bases between. The CDR3 sequence is CASSQYNSPLHF. CDR3 bases: TGTGCCAGCAGTCAGTATAATTCACCCCTCCACTTT.

The chain carries TRBV4-1 and TRBJ2-5, with D hard to call. Germline lookup yields CDR1 MGHRA and CDR2 YSYEKL. The germline V and J ends were trimmed by 1 base and 5 bases, with 14 bases remaining between them. This CDR3 comprises 15 residues. DNA for the CDR3: TGCGCCAGCAGCCAAGTAGGCCCAGCGTTGGAGACCCAGTACTTC. This encodes CASSQVGPALETQYF.

This clonotype was detected ten times or more. J is TRBJ2-1 and V is TRBV12-3 or TRBV12-4; TRBD2 agrees at 10 bases. J lost 4 bases, V lost 6 bases, and 3 bases had no gene match. The CDR3 runs to 14 residues. CDR3 DNA: TGTGCCAGCAGGGAGCGGGGGGGTTACAATGAGCAGTTCTTC. Its translation: CASRERGGYNEQFF.

This clonotype was observed at least ten times. The chain uses TRBV6-5 and TRBJ1-1, with no clear D. The germline gives CDR1 MNHEY, CDR2 SVGAGI. V was cut by 5 bases and J by 2 bases, with 9 bases left in between. The CDR3 length is 13 residues. The CDR3 DNA reads as TGTGCCAGCAGTCCTAGGAGTAACACTGAAGCTTTCTTT. This codes for CASSPRSNTEAFF.